The 27 T cell receptor beta chains below all came from one sample that was sequenced in a study of T cell responses to AZD1222 COVID-19 vaccine. Sequencing was performed with immunoSEQ multiplex PCR; in TCRdb, only in-frame clones are kept and a portion is missing. This sample has approximately 120,000 clones, with about 86% found just once. The material sequenced was peripheral blood, taken on day 0 of AZD1222 vaccination. These TCRs come from an adult in good health.

The genes are TRBV29-1 and TRBJ2-5; D unresolved. Trimming removed 3 bases at V and 5 bases at J, with 4 bases between. Looked up from germline, CDR1 is SQVTM and CDR2 is ANQGSEA. This CDR3 has 10 residues. CDR3 bases: TGCAGCGTTGAGTACGAGACCCAGTACTTC. As protein: CSVEYETQYF.

This sequence joins TRBV30 and TRBJ1-4, with D perhaps TRBD1 (6 bases). Germline V lookup: CDR1 GTSNPN, CDR2 SVGIG (reference sequence). The CDR3 runs 13 residues. The ends were cut back, 0 bases at V and 8 bases at J, with 10 bases in the middle. CDR3 DNA: TGTGCCTGGAGTGTACAGGGAATAGAAAAACTGTTTTTT. This translates into CAWSVQGIEKLFF.

The V call is TRBV7-9, the J call TRBJ2-3; no clear D. Germline assignment: CDR1 SEHNR and CDR2 FQNEAQ (reference sequence). The CDR3 runs 11 residues. Trimming cost V 8 bases and J 4 bases, with 7 bases left between them. CDR3 bases: TGTGCCAGCGGCCGTGCAGATACGCAGTATTTT. Translated: CASGRADTQYF. Together with reference TRBV7-9 and TRBJ2-3, the CDR3 gives the full variable domain: DTGVSQNPRHKITKRGQNVTFRCDPISEHNRLYWYRQTLGQGPEFLTYFQNEAQLEKSRLLSDRFSAERPKGSFSTLEIQRTEQGDSAMYLCASGRADTQYFGPGTRLTVL.

The chain uses TRBV25-1 and TRBJ2-2; D might be TRBD1 (6 bases). Per germline, CDR1 MGHDK and CDR2 SYGVNS. This CDR3 region has 15 residues. The germline V and J ends were trimmed by 3 bases and 5 bases, with 13 bases remaining between them. The CDR3: CASSDQGGKTGELFF. The CDR3, as DNA: TGTGCCAGCAGTGATCAAGGGGGAAAGACCGGGGAGCTGTTTTTT.

The chain is built from TRBV15 and TRBJ2-1; 9 bases are shared with TRBD2. Germline V gives CDR1 LNHNV, CDR2 YYDKDF (reference sequence). Trimming took 0 bases from V and 14 from J; bases not matched to a gene: 20. The CDR3 length is 18 residues. CDR3 amino acids: CATSRDLGFMSSGEKEFF. CDR3 nucleotides: TGTGCCACCAGCAGAGATCTAGGGTTTATGTCTAGCGGGGAAAAAGAGTTCTTC.

The V call is TRBV19, the J call TRBJ2-1; 9 bases align to TRBD1. The CDR3 sequence is 13 residues long. After removal of 1 base from V and 11 bases from J, the junction contained 3 bases not matched to a gene. Per germline, CDR1 LNHDA and CDR2 SQIVND (reference sequence). Written as DNA, the CDR3 is TGTGCCAGTAGTATAGCAGGGACAGGGAAGCAGTTCTTC. Translation gives CASSIAGTGKQFF.

CDR3 in DNA: TGTGCCAGCAGCCTTCTAGCGGGAGTGAACACCGGGGAGCTGTTTTTT. This translates into CASSLLAGVNTGELFF. The chain is built from TRBV6-4 and TRBJ2-2; TRBD2 matches 10 bases. In germline, CDR1 is MRHNA, CDR2 SNTAGT. There are 16 residues in the CDR3. The V and J ends lost 6 bases and 1 base, in that order; junction bases with no gene match: 5.

V is TRBV4-3 and J is TRBJ2-3; TRBD2 is a possible D gene (5 bases). The CDR3 length is 15 residues. Germline V gene lookup returns CDR1 LGHNA and CDR2 YSLEER. Between the trimmed V and J ends, which lost 6 bases and 3 bases, there was a span of 16 bases. DNA of the CDR3: TGCGCCAGCAGTCAGAATGAGCGGAGGACAGATACGCAGTATTTT. The encoded protein is CASSQNERRTDTQYF.

The chain carries TRBV19 and TRBJ2-2; 7 bases align to TRBD1. The germline gives CDR1 LNHDA, CDR2 SQIVND (reference sequence). V was clipped by 7 bases and J by 5 bases; unmatched bases: 7. The CDR3 is 14 amino acids. CDR3 coding DNA: TGTGCCAGTAACCCGGGACAGAGGACCGGGGAGCTGTTTTTT. Translated, it gives CASNPGQRTGELFF.

The chain joins TRBV12-3 or TRBV12-4 to TRBJ2-5; D call uncertain. The V gene lost 6 bases and the J gene lost 5 bases, with 10 bases spanning the gap. CDR3 size: 12 residues. The CDR3, as DNA: TGTGCCAGCAGGGGCGTGGGGGAGACCCAGTACTTC. Translated, it gives CASRGVGETQYF.

V gene TRBV28 combines with J gene TRBJ1-2; 10 bases match TRBD1. CDR1 is MDHEN and CDR2 is SYDVKM in the germline V gene. This CDR3 is 15 amino acids long. After removal of 6 bases from V and 2 bases from J, the junction contained 6 bases not matched to a gene. The CDR3 sequence is CASSPQGQGNYGYTF. CDR3 coding DNA: TGTGCCAGCAGCCCCCAGGGACAGGGGAACTATGGCTACACCTTC.

This sequence joins TRBV28 and TRBJ1-1; D not certain. The V and J ends lost 2 bases and 10 bases respectively, with 11 bases between them. There are 12 residues in the CDR3. In germline, CDR1 is MDHEN, CDR2 SYDVKM. CDR3 residues: CASSLRSGIAFF. The CDR3 bases are TGTGCCAGCAGTTTACGCTCCGGGATAGCTTTCTTT. The full variable domain, completed using reference TRBV28 and TRBJ1-1, is DVKVTQSSRYLVKRTGEKVFLECVQDMDHENMFWYRQDPGLGLRLIYFSYDVKMKEKGDIPEGYSVSREKKERFSLILESASTNQTSMYLCASSLRSGIAFFGQGTRLTVV.

The chain uses TRBV28 and TRBJ1-1; possibly TRBD1 for D (5 bases). This CDR3 is 11 amino acids long. The V and J ends lost 6 bases and 3 bases respectively, with 5 bases between them. Germline lookup yields CDR1 MDHEN and CDR2 SYDVKM. This CDR3 is CASRGDTEAFF. The CDR3 region has the DNA TGTGCCAGCAGAGGGGACACTGAAGCTTTCTTT.

The chain couples TRBV7-9 to TRBJ1-2, with no clear D. The CDR3 is made up of 13 amino acids. The germline V gene has CDR1 SEHNR and CDR2 FQNEAQ (reference sequence). Trimming shortened V by 1 base and J by 4 bases, and 7 bases separated the two germline ends. The CDR3 is CASSLEVPYGYTF. CDR3 coding DNA: TGTGCCAGCAGCTTAGAGGTGCCCTATGGCTACACCTTC.

By sample share, this clone is medium-sized. The chain joins TRBV11-2 to TRBJ2-7, with TRBD2 matching 10 bases. Germline CDR1 reads SGHAT; CDR2 reads FQNNGV. V was pared by 5 bases and J by 0 bases, with 16 bases of the junction left unmatched. The CDR3 length is 19 residues. The CDR3 bases are TGTGCCAGCAGCGGGGGGATAGCGGGAGGTGCTTACCCCTCCTACGAGCAGTACTTC. Translation gives CASSGGIAGGAYPSYEQYF.

J is TRBJ2-7 and V is TRBV12-2; the tabulated D call, TRBD1, remains unverified against the DNA. TRBV12-2 is noted as a pseudogene. There are 17 residues in the CDR3. The CDR3 DNA sequence: TGTGCAAGTCGCCCGCGGGGGGGACAGGGGGAAGCCTACGAGCAGTACTTC. Protein sequence: CASRPRGGQGEAYEQYF.

The chain combines TRBV5-6 with TRBJ2-7; TRBD1 matches at 8 bases. The V and J ends lost 4 bases and 6 bases, in that order; junction bases with no gene match: 15. There are 16 residues in the CDR3. CDR1 and CDR2 from the germline V gene are SGHDT and YYEEEE. CDR3 in amino acids: CASSLDYWTGRGEQYF. CDR3 in DNA: TGTGCCAGCAGCCTCGACTACTGGACAGGGAGAGGCGAGCAGTACTTC.

The chain couples TRBV7-9 to TRBJ1-6; D not resolved. CDR3 length: 13 residues. Germline assignment: CDR1 SEHNR and CDR2 FQNEAQ (reference sequence). Between the trimmed V and J ends, which lost 1 base and 8 bases, there was a span of 6 bases. CDR3 sequence: CASSLGSHSPLHF. In DNA form, the CDR3 reads TGTGCCAGCAGCTTAGGGTCCCATTCACCCCTCCACTTT.

V usage is TRBV11-2 and J usage is TRBJ2-7; D call uncertain. Deletions cut 5 bases from V and 3 bases from J, with 11 bases between. There are 13 residues in the CDR3. In germline, CDR1 is SGHAT, CDR2 FQNNGV. CDR3 in amino acids: CASSLVANYEQYF. CDR3 in DNA: TGTGCCAGCAGCCTAGTGGCGAACTACGAGCAGTACTTC.

This clone was detected once. This chain connects TRBV7-2 to TRBJ1-1, with TRBD1 as a possible D gene (5 bases). V gave up 5 bases and J gave up 7 bases, with 23 bases separating them. This CDR3 is built from 16 residues. CDR1 is SGHTA and CDR2 is FQGNSA in the germline V gene. CDR3 sequence: CASSPYPAGRFGEAFF. CDR3 sequence (DNA): TGTGCCAGCAGCCCCTACCCCGCAGGGCGTTTTGGTGAAGCTTTCTTT.

This sequence joins TRBV7-2 and TRBJ1-5; no firm D call. The CDR3 is made up of 16 amino acids. Trimming pared 1 base from V and 2 bases from J, leaving 12 bases between. CDR1 SGHTA and CDR2 FQGNSA come from the germline V gene. The CDR3 sequence: CASSLVAPPGNQPQHF. The CDR3 nucleotides are TGTGCCAGCAGCTTAGTTGCCCCCCCCGGCAATCAGCCCCAGCATTTT.

The gene calls are TRBV5-1 and TRBJ2-1, with D unclear. Germline values: CDR1 SGHRS, CDR2 YFSETQ. The CDR3 has 13 residues. The V and J ends lost 3 bases and 5 bases respectively, with 9 bases between them. The CDR3 spells CASSWRLDNEQFF. CDR3 in DNA: TGCGCCAGCAGCTGGAGACTCGACAATGAGCAGTTCTTC. Using reference TRBV5-1 and TRBJ2-1 for the parts outside the CDR3, the full variable domain is KAGVTQTPRYLIKTRGQQVTLSCSPISGHRSVSWYQQTPGQGLQFLFEYFSETQRNKGNFPGRFSGRQFSNSRSEMNVSTLELGDSALYLCASSWRLDNEQFFGPGTRLTVL.

The rearrangement uses TRBV20-1 and TRBJ2-3; D ambiguous. The CDR3 is 10 amino acids. V shed 6 bases and J shed 8 bases, with 9 bases lying between them. CDR1 is DFQATT and CDR2 is SNEGSKA in the germline V gene (reference sequence). DNA for the CDR3: TGCAGTGCCGGCGAGGTTACGCAGTATTTT. Encoded protein: CSAGEVTQYF.

The chain links TRBV30 to TRBJ1-3; maybe TRBD1 (6 bases). Trimming pared 4 bases from V and 2 bases from J, leaving 9 bases between. This CDR3 region has 13 residues. Germline V gene sequence: CDR1 GTSNPN, CDR2 SVGIG (reference sequence). The CDR3 protein is CAWTRGPGNTIYF. As DNA, the CDR3 is TGTGCCTGGACCAGGGGACCTGGAAACACCATATATTTT.

This rearrangement joins TRBV28 to TRBJ1-2, with D hard to call. This CDR3 has 14 amino acids. In germline, CDR1 is MDHEN, CDR2 SYDVKM. V dropped 2 bases and J dropped 2 bases, with 9 bases sitting between them. CDR3 protein: CASSLAPANYGYTF. The CDR3 coding sequence is TGTGCCAGCAGTTTAGCCCCGGCAAACTATGGCTACACCTTC.

The chain links TRBV19 to TRBJ2-3; D is perhaps TRBD2 (5 bases). V was clipped by 4 bases and J by 2 bases, with 7 bases between them. The CDR3 spans 13 residues. Germline CDR1 is LNHDA and CDR2 is SQIVND (reference sequence). CDR3 nucleotides: TGTGCCAGTAGTACCGGGATCACAGATACGCAGTATTTT. Translating it yields CASSTGITDTQYF.

V usage is TRBV6-2 or TRBV6-3 and J usage is TRBJ2-7, with D perhaps TRBD1 (5 bases). V was cut by 2 bases and J by 0 bases, with 17 bases left in between. Looked up from germline, CDR1 is MNHEY and CDR2 is SVGEGT. The CDR3 is 17 amino acids. CDR3 DNA: TGTGCCAGCAGTTACGAACAACAAAGACAGCTCTCCTACGAGCAGTACTTC. Encoded protein: CASSYEQQRQLSYEQYF.